A selection of T cell receptor beta chains follows, all from one sample in a study of STAT5B mutations in CD4+ large granular lymphocyte leukemia. Data came from immunoSEQ multiplex PCR; TCRdb stores just in-frame clones and leaves some out. Among more than 2,500 clones listed, around 79% were seen once. The source material was PBMCs. These receptors came from a woman aged 70-85 years with CD4+ T-cell large granular lymphocyte leukemia. Each CDR3 is given with its conserved first and last residue. The D gene is left open where the match is weak. Clone size, where shown, is once, few, many, or a class for clones that have expanded.

CDR3: CASNPAGGRYNEQFF
DNA: TGTGCCAGCAACCCGGCGGGAGGGCGATACAATGAGCAGTTCTTC
V: TRBV5-6
size: few
D: TRBD2
J: TRBJ2-1

CDR3: CASSLVGRAGSGYTF
DNA: TGTGCCAGCAGTTTAGTTGGCAGGGCGGGCTCTGGCTACACCTTC
V: TRBV28
size: few
D: -
J: TRBJ1-2

CDR3: CASSFYEHGENTEAFF
DNA: TGTGCCAGCAGTTTTTACGAGCACGGGGAGAACACTGAAGCTTTCTTT
V: TRBV28
size: once
D: -
J: TRBJ1-1

CDR3: CASSVDSMNTEAFF
DNA: TGTGCCAGCAGTGTGGACAGCATGAACACTGAAGCTTTCTTT
V: TRBV6-4
size: few
D: -
J: TRBJ1-1

CDR3: CASSQGVVGRLYEQYF
DNA: TGCGCCAGCAGCCAAGGTGTGGTGGGCCGACTTTACGAGCAGTACTTC
V: TRBV4-1
size: -
D: -
J: TRBJ2-7

CDR3: CASSASRDRGPYYTF
DNA: TGTGCCAGCAGCGCAAGCCGGGACAGGGGGCCCTACTACACCTTC
V: TRBV2
size: -
D: TRBD1
J: TRBJ1-2

CDR3: CASSIVGYNEQFF
DNA: TGTGCCAGTAGTATAGTAGGCTACAATGAGCAGTTCTTC
V: TRBV19
size: -
D: -
J: TRBJ2-1

CDR3: CASSPQWGGLAGVPYNEQFF
DNA: TGTGCCAGCAGCCCTCAGTGGGGCGGACTAGCGGGGGTTCCCTACAATGAGCAGTTCTTC
V: TRBV7-6
size: -
D: TRBD2
J: TRBJ2-1

CDR3: CASSLLPRSYNSPLHF
DNA: TGTGCCAGCAGTTTGTTGCCTCGCTCCTATAATTCACCCCTCCACTTT
V: TRBV27
size: -
D: -
J: TRBJ1-6

CDR3: CASRDTQGTQPQHF
DNA: TGTGCCAGCAGAGACACTCAGGGTACTCAGCCCCAGCATTTT
V: TRBV2
size: -
D: -
J: TRBJ1-5

CDR3: CASSFSPGQGNTEAFF
DNA: TGTGCCAGCAGCTTCTCGCCCGGACAGGGGAACACTGAAGCTTTCTTT
V: TRBV11-3
size: once
D: TRBD1
J: TRBJ1-1

CDR3: CASSPPSGRVREQYF
DNA: TGTGCCAGCAGCCCCCCTAGCGGGAGGGTGAGAGAGCAGTACTTC
V: TRBV5-4
size: -
D: TRBD2
J: TRBJ2-7

CDR3: CASNRGTEAFF
DNA: TGTGCCAGCAATCGGGGAACTGAAGCTTTCTTT
V: TRBV5-4
size: few
D: -
J: TRBJ1-1

CDR3: CASRDRGITEAFF
DNA: TGTGCCAGCCGGGACAGGGGCATTACTGAAGCTTTCTTT
V: TRBV2
size: -
D: TRBD1
J: TRBJ1-1

CDR3: CASSLGRSGTDTQYF
DNA: TGCGCCAGCAGCTTGGGGAGGTCAGGCACAGATACGCAGTATTTT
V: TRBV5-1
size: -
D: -
J: TRBJ2-3

CDR3: CASSLGEGANYGYTF
DNA: TGTGCCAGCAGCTTAGGGGAAGGAGCTAACTATGGCTACACCTTC
V: TRBV7-9
size: -
D: -
J: TRBJ1-2

CDR3: CASSGGGGYSGANVLTF
DNA: TGTGCCAGCTCCGGAGGAGGGGGATACTCTGGGGCCAACGTCCTGACTTTC
V: TRBV5-6
size: -
D: -
J: TRBJ2-6

CDR3: CATGTVPGEPQHF
DNA: TGTGCCACCGGCACAGTACCGGGGGAGCCCCAGCATTTT
V: TRBV15
size: -
D: -
J: TRBJ1-5

CDR3: CASGQGAGTGELFF
DNA: TGCGCCAGCGGACAGGGGGCCGGGACCGGGGAGCTGTTTTTT
V: TRBV5-1
size: -
D: TRBD1
J: TRBJ2-2

CDR3: CASDRGSSYEQYF
DNA: TGTGCCAGCGATCGGGGTAGCTCCTACGAGCAGTACTTC
V: TRBV28
size: -
D: -
J: TRBJ2-7

CDR3: CASSLDLRRRSYNEQFF
DNA: TGTGCCAGCAGCTTAGATCTCAGGAGACGCTCCTACAATGAGCAGTTCTTC
V: TRBV11-2
size: -
D: -
J: TRBJ2-1

CDR3: CASSQDHAGQETQYF
DNA: TGCGCCAGCAGCCAAGATCATGCGGGACAGGAGACCCAGTACTTC
V: TRBV4-1
size: -
D: -
J: TRBJ2-5

CDR3: CSQSGSSGEQYF
DNA: TGCAGCCAATCGGGATCTTCGGGGGAGCAGTACTTC
V: TRBV29-1
size: once
D: -
J: TRBJ2-7

CDR3: CASSDQTGGAVHEQYF
DNA: TGTGCCAGCAGTGATCAAACAGGGGGCGCGGTCCACGAGCAGTACTTC
V: TRBV25-1
size: -
D: TRBD1
J: TRBJ2-7

CDR3: CASSDDAYEQYF
DNA: TGTGCCAGCAGTGACGACGCGTACGAGCAGTACTTC
V: TRBV6-1
size: -
D: -
J: TRBJ2-7

CDR3: CASSLVDSNQPQHF
DNA: TGTGCCAGCAGCTTAGTGGATAGCAATCAGCCCCAGCATTTT
V: TRBV7-2
size: -
D: -
J: TRBJ1-5

CDR3: CASSVGQGGTGELFF
DNA: TGTGCCAGCAGCGTAGGACAGGGTGGGACCGGGGAGCTGTTTTTT
V: TRBV9
size: once
D: TRBD1
J: TRBJ2-2

CDR3: CASSFLANNEQFF
DNA: TGTGCCAGCAGCTTCCTAGCGAACAATGAGCAGTTCTTC
V: TRBV7-2
size: -
D: -
J: TRBJ2-1

CDR3: CASKPETGENTEAFF
DNA: TGTGCCTCCAAACCAGAGACAGGGGAGAACACTGAAGCTTTCTTT
V: TRBV10-3
size: -
D: TRBD1
J: TRBJ1-1

CDR3: CASSQSVGGPGGYTF
DNA: TGCGCCAGCAGTCAAAGTGTTGGGGGGCCGGGGGGCTACACCTTC
V: TRBV23-1
size: -
D: -
J: TRBJ1-2

CDR3: CASGQREAYEQYF
DNA: TGCGCCAGCGGGCAGCGGGAGGCCTACGAGCAGTACTTC
V: TRBV5-1
size: -
D: TRBD2
J: TRBJ2-7

CDR3: CASSPNQPQHF
DNA: TGTGCCAGCAGCCCCAATCAGCCCCAGCATTTT
V: TRBV11-3
size: -
D: -
J: TRBJ1-5

CDR3: CASSQTGMGTSTDTQYF
DNA: TGCGCCAGCAGCCAAACAGGGATGGGGACTAGCACAGATACGCAGTATTTT
V: TRBV4-1
size: -
D: -
J: TRBJ2-3

CDR3: CSVEEKTGVYGYTF
DNA: TGCAGCGTTGAGGAGAAAACAGGAGTCTATGGCTACACCTTC
V: TRBV29-1
size: -
D: -
J: TRBJ1-2

CDR3: CASTADSGNQPQHF
DNA: TGTGCCAGCACCGCGGACAGCGGCAATCAGCCCCAGCATTTT
V: TRBV6-6
size: -
D: -
J: TRBJ1-5

CDR3: CASSVEGRDGYTF
DNA: TGTGCCAGCAGCGTAGAAGGGAGGGACGGCTACACCTTC
V: TRBV9
size: -
D: -
J: TRBJ1-2

CDR3: CASSATPLGTEAFF
DNA: TGTGCCAGCAGCGCGACCCCTTTGGGCACTGAAGCTTTCTTT
V: TRBV14
size: -
D: -
J: TRBJ1-1

CDR3: CASSVDEGGTGNTIYF
DNA: TGTGCCAGCAGCGTAGATGAGGGAGGAACTGGAAACACCATATATTTT
V: TRBV9
size: -
D: -
J: TRBJ1-3

CDR3: CASRTPTGPTYEQYF
DNA: TGTGCCAGCAGGACGCCGACAGGGCCTACCTACGAGCAGTACTTC
V: TRBV6-1
size: -
D: TRBD1
J: TRBJ2-7

CDR3: CATKETGGRGPQVEQFF
DNA: TGTGCCACCAAGGAAACGGGAGGGCGGGGACCCCAAGTTGAGCAGTTCTTC
V: TRBV2
size: -
D: TRBD2
J: TRBJ2-1

CDR3: CASSLSVSTDTQYF
DNA: TGTGCCAGCAGCTTATCAGTTAGCACAGATACGCAGTATTTT
V: TRBV7-9
size: -
D: -
J: TRBJ2-3

CDR3: CSAEVGYEQYF
DNA: TGCAGTGCTGAGGTGGGCTACGAGCAGTACTTC
V: TRBV20-1
size: -
D: -
J: TRBJ2-7

CDR3: CASSPTSSYNEQFF
DNA: TGTGCCAGCAGCCCAACGAGCTCCTACAATGAGCAGTTCTTC
V: TRBV7-9
size: -
D: -
J: TRBJ2-1

CDR3: CASSHPPGSTDTQYF
DNA: TGTGCCAGCAGCCATCCACCAGGGTCCACAGATACGCAGTATTTT
V: TRBV5-6
size: -
D: -
J: TRBJ2-3

CDR3: CASSSRGVAFF
DNA: TGTGCCAGCAGCTCACGGGGTGTAGCTTTCTTT
V: TRBV7-2
size: -
D: -
J: TRBJ1-1

CDR3: CASSLEPPRAQGEKLFF
DNA: TGCGCCAGCAGCTTGGAGCCCCCAAGGGCCCAAGGGGAAAAACTGTTTTTT
V: TRBV5-1
size: -
D: -
J: TRBJ1-4

CDR3: CASSELRNEQFF
DNA: TGTGCCAGCAGTGAACTTAGGAATGAGCAGTTCTTC
V: TRBV6-1
size: -
D: -
J: TRBJ2-1

CDR3: CASSQVRQGERFF
DNA: TGCGCCAGCAGCCAAGTCCGTCAAGGGGAGCGGTTTTTT
V: TRBV4-1
size: -
D: -
J: TRBJ1-4

CDR3: CAISESSRGGADTF
DNA: TGTGCCATCAGTGAGTCGTCAAGAGGGGGGGCGGACACCTTC
V: TRBV10-3
size: -
D: -
J: TRBJ1-2

CDR3: CASSLPRSSYNEQFF
DNA: TGTGCCAGCAGCTTGCCACGGAGCTCCTACAATGAGCAGTTCTTC
V: TRBV5-4
size: -
D: -
J: TRBJ2-1

CDR3: CASSPRLRTVATDTQYF
DNA: TGCGCCAGCAGCCCCCGACTTCGTACGGTTGCGACTGATACGCAGTATTTT
V: TRBV5-1
size: -
D: -
J: TRBJ2-3

CDR3: CASSYSGGANVLTF
DNA: TGTGCCAGCAGTTACAGTGGGGGGGCCAACGTCCTGACTTTC
V: TRBV6-6
size: -
D: -
J: TRBJ2-6